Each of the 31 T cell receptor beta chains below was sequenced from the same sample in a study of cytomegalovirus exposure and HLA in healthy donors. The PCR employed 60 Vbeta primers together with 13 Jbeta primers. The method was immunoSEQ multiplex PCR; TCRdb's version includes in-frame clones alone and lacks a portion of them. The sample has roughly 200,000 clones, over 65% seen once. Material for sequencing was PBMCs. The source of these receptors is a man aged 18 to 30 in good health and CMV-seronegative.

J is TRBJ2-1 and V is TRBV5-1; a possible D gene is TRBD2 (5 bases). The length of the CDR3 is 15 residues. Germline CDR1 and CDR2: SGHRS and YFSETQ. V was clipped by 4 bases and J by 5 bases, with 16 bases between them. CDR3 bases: TGCGCCAGCAGCCCCAGCCCGGGGAACCACAATGAGCAGTTCTTC. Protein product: CASSPSPGNHNEQFF.

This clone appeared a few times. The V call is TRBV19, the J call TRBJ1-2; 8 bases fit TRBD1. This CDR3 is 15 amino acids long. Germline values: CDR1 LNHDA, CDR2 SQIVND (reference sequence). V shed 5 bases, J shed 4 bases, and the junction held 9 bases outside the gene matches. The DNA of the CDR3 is TGTGCCAGTAGTTTTGGACAGGGCTCCACCTATGGCTACACCTTC. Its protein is CASSFGQGSTYGYTF.

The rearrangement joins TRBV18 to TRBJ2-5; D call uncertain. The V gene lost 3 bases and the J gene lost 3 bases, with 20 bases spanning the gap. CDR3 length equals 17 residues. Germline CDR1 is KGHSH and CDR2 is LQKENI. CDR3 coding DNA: TGTGCCAGCTCACCCGCCGGGTCTACCTCTTTAAAAGAGACCCAGTACTTC. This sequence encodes CASSPAGSTSLKETQYF.

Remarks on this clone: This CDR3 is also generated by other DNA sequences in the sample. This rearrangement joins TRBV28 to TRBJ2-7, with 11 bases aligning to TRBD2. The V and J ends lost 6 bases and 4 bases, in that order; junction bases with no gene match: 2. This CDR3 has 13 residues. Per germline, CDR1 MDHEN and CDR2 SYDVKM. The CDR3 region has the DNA TGTGCCAGCAGAGGGACTAGCGGTTACGAGCAGTACTTC. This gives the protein CASRGTSGYEQYF.

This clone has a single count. CDR3 region: CASSAGQVQAEQYF. CDR3 nucleotides: TGTGCCAGCAGCGCGGGACAGGTGCAGGCCGAGCAGTACTTC. The chain joins TRBV7-6 to TRBJ2-7; 8 positions match TRBD1. The CDR3 loop spans 14 amino acids. V lost 5 bases and J lost 6; bases outside the gene matches: 9. CDR1 is SGHVS and CDR2 is FNYEAQ in the germline V gene.

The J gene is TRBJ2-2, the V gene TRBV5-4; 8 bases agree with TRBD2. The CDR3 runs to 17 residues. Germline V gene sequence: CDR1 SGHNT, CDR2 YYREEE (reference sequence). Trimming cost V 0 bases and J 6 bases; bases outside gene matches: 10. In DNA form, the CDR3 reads TGTGCCAGCAGCTTGGCCCAGCGGACTAGCTTGGCCGGGGAGCTGTTTTTT. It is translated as CASSLAQRTSLAGELFF. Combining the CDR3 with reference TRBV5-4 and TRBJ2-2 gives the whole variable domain ETGVTQSPTHLIKTRGQQVTLRCSSQSGHNTVSWYQQALGQGPQFIFQYYREEENGRGNFPPRFSGLQFPNYSSELNVNALELDDSALYLCASSLAQRTSLAGELFFGEGSRLTVL.

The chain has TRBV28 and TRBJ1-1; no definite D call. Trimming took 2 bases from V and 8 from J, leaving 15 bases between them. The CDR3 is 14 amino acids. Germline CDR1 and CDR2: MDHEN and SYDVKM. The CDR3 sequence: CASSLRALVPEAFF. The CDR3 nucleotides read TGTGCCAGCAGTTTAAGAGCGTTGGTCCCAGAAGCTTTCTTT.

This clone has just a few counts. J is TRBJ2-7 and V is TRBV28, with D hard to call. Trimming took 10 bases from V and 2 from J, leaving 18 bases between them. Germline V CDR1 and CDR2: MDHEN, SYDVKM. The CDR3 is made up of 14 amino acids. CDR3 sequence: CATRYESYPYEQYF. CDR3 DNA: TGTGCCACTCGTTATGAGTCCTACCCCTACGAGCAGTACTTC.

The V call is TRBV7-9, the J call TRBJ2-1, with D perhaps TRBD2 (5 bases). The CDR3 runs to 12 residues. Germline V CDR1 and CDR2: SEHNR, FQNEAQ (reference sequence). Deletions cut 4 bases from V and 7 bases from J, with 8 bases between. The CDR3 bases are TGTGCCAGCAGCTCCGAGGGTAATGAGCAGTTCTTC. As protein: CASSSEGNEQFF.

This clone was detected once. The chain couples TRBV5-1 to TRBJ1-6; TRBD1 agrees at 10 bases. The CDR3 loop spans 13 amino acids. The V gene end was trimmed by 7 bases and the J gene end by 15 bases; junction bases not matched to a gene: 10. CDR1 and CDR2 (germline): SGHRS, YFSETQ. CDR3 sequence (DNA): TGCGCCAGCGCACGCGGGACAGGGGCCCACCTCCACTTT. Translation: CASARGTGAHLHF.

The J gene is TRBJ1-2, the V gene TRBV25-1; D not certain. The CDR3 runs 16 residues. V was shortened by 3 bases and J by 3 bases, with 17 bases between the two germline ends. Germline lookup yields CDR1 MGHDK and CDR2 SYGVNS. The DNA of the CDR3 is TGTGCCAGCAGTGATTTTGTTGGGCAGTGGGACTATGGCTACACCTTC. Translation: CASSDFVGQWDYGYTF.

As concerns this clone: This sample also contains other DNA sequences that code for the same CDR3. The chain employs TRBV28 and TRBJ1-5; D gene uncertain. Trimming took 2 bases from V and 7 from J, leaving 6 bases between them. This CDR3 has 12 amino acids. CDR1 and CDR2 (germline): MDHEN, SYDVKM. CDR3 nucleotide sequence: TGTGCCAGCAGTTTAGGAGGCCAGCCCCAGCATTTT. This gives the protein CASSLGGQPQHF.

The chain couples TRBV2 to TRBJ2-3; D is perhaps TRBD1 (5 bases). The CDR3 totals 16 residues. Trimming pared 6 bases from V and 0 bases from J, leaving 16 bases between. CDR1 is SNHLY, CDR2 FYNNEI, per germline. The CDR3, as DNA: TGTGCCAGCAGGGGAAGGGGCGATTCTAGCACAGATACGCAGTATTTT. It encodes CASRGRGDSSTDTQYF.

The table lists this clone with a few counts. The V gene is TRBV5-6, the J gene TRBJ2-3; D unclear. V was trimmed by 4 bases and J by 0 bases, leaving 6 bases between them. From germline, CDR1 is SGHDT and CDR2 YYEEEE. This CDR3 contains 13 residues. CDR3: CASSPKSTDTQYF. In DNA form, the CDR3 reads TGTGCCAGCAGCCCCAAAAGCACAGATACGCAGTATTTT.

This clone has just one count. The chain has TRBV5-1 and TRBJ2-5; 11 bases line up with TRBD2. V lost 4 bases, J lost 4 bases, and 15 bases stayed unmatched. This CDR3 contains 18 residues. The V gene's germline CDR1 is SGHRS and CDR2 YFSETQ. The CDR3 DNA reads TGCGCCAGCAGCCGCGGGACTAGCGGAAATATAGGGGGAGAGACCCAGTACTTC. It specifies CASSRGTSGNIGGETQYF.

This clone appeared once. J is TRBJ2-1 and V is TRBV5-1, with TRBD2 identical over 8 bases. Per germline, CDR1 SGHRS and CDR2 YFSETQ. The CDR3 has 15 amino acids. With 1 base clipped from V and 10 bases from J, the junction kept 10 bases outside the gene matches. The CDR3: CASSLTSGFGGEQFF. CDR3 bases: TGCGCCAGCAGCTTGACTAGCGGCTTTGGGGGAGAGCAGTTCTTC.

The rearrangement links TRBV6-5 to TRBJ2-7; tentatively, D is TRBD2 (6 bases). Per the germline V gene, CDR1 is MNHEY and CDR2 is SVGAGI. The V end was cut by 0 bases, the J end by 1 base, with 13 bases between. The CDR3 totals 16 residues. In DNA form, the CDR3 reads TGTGCCAGCAGTTACTCTCTGGGAGGTTCGTCCTACGAGCAGTACTTC. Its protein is CASSYSLGGSSYEQYF.

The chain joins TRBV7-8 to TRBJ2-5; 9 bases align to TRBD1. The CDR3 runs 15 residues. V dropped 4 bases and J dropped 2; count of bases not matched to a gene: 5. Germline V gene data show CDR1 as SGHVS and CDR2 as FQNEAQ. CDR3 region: CASSSLQGAQETQYF. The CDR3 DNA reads TGTGCCAGCAGCTCACTACAGGGGGCACAAGAGACCCAGTACTTC.

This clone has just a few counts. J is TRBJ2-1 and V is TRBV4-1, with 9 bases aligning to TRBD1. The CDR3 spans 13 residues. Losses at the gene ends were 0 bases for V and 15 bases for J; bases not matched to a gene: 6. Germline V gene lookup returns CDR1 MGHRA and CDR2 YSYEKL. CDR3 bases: TGCGCCAGCAGCCAAGATCTAGGGACAGGGAGGTTCTTC. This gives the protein CASSQDLGTGRFF.

The CDR3 DNA sequence: TGTGCCAGCAGTGTCTCGGGACTTAATGAAAAACTGTTTTTT. Encoded protein: CASSVSGLNEKLFF. V and J are TRBV6-5 and TRBJ1-4; D possibly corresponds to TRBD1 (5 bases). This CDR3 has 14 amino acids. The V end lost 5 bases, the J end lost 4 bases, and 11 bases lay between the germline ends. From germline, CDR1 is MNHEY and CDR2 SVGAGI.

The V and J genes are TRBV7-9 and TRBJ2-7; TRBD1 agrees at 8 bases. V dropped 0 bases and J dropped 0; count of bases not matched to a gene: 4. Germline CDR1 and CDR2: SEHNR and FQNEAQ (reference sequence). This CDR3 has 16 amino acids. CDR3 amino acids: CASSLARDRRSYEQYF. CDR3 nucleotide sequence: TGTGCCAGCAGCTTAGCCCGGGACAGGCGCTCCTACGAGCAGTACTTC.

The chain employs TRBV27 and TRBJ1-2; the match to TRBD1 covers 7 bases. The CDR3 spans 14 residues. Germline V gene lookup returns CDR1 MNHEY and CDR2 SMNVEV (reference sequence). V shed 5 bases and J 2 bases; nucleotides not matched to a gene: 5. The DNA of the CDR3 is TGTGCCAGCAGTGTGGGACAGATCAACTATGGCTACACCTTC. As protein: CASSVGQINYGYTF.

The CDR3 DNA reads as TGCGCCAGCGCGGGACAGGGGGCCATCACAGATACGCAGTATTTT. Translating it yields CASAGQGAITDTQYF. This rearrangement joins TRBV10-1 to TRBJ2-3, with 12 bases lining up with TRBD1. The junction had 5 bases not matched to a gene; V was cut back by 8 bases and J by 2 bases. The CDR3 totals 15 residues. Germline V gene data show CDR1 as WNHNN and CDR2 as SYGVQD (reference sequence).

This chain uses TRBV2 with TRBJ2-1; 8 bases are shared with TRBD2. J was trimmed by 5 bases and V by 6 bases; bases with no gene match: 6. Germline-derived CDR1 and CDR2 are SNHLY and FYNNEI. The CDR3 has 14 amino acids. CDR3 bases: TGTGCCAGCAGGAAGACTAGCGTGAACAATGAGCAGTTCTTC. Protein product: CASRKTSVNNEQFF.

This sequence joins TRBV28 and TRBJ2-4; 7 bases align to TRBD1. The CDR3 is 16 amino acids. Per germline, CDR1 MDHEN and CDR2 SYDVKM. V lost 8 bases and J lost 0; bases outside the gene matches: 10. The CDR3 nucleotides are TGTGCCAGCCAAAGCGGAGAGGGGGCAGCCAAAAACATTCAGTACTTC. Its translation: CASQSGEGAAKNIQYF.

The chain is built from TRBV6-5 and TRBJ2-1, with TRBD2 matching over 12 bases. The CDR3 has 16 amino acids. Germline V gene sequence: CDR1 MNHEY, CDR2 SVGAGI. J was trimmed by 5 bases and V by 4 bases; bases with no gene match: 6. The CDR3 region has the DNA TGTGCCAGCAGTTCTCTAGCGGGAGGGCCGAACAATGAGCAGTTCTTC. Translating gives CASSSLAGGPNNEQFF.

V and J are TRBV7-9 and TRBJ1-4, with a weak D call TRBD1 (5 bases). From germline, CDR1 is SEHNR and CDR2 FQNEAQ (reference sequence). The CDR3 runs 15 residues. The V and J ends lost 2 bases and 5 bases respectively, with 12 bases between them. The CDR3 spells CASSLFGASNEKLFF. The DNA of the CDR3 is TGTGCCAGCAGCTTATTTGGGGCCTCAAATGAAAAACTGTTTTTT.

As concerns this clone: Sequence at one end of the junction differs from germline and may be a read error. Here the CDR3 reads CASSPTPPTGYTDTQCF. CDR3 nucleotides: TGTGCCAGCAGTCCTACCCCCCCGACGGGATATACAGATACGCAGTGTTTT. The chain uses TRBV27 and TRBJ2-3; a weak D match, TRBD2 (5 bases). The CDR3 length is 17 residues. CDR1 MNHEY and CDR2 SMNVEV come from the germline V gene (reference sequence).

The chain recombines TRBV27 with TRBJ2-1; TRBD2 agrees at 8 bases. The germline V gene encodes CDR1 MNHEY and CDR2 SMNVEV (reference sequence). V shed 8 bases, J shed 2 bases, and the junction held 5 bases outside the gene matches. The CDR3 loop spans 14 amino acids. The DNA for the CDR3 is TGTGCCAGCGCAACTAGCGGAGCCTACAATGAGCAGTTCTTC. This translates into CASATSGAYNEQFF.

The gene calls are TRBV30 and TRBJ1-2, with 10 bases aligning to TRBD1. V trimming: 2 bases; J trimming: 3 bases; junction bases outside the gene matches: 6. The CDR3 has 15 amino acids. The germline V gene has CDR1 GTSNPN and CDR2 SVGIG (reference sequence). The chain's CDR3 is CAWSPTGGEDYGYTF. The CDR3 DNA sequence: TGTGCCTGGAGTCCGACAGGGGGCGAGGACTATGGCTACACCTTC.

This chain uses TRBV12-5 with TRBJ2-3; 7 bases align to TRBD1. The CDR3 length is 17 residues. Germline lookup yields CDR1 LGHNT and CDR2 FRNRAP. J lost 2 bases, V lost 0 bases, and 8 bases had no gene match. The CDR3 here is CASGLVLWDRHTDTQYF. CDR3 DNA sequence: TGTGCTAGTGGTTTGGTACTATGGGACAGACACACAGATACGCAGTATTTT.